A single sample is the source of the 10 T cell receptor beta chains below, sequenced in a study of shared clonotypes between healthy human individuals. Produced via immunoSEQ multiplex PCR; TCRdb's table is partial and in-frame only. The table shows some 2,000,000 clones, with about 94% occurring only once. The sample taken for sequencing was naive CD4+ T cells sorted from blood. Subset denoted: CD45RA+ positively selected. The receptors derive from a man between 18 and 35 years old in good health.

CDR3 loop: CAISEGAELSNQPQHF. The CDR3 DNA reads as TGTGCCATCAGTGAGGGGGCAGAACTTAGCAATCAGCCCCAGCATTTT. J is TRBJ1-5 and V is TRBV10-3, with D possibly matching TRBD1 (5 bases). Germline CDR1 ENHRY, CDR2 SYGVKD. This CDR3 region has 16 residues. Trimming took 2 bases from V and 0 from J, leaving 11 bases between them.

The rearrangement joins TRBV9 to TRBJ1-5; no clear D. Germline V gene lookup returns CDR1 SGDLS and CDR2 YYNGEE. V gave up 3 bases and J gave up 6 bases, with 13 bases separating them. This CDR3 region has 14 residues. CDR3 nucleotide sequence: TGTGCCAGCAGCGCGGAAGGAGGTGGTCAGCCCCAGCATTTT. It codes for CASSAEGGGQPQHF. The complete variable domain, with remaining parts taken from reference TRBV9 and TRBJ1-5, reads DSGVTQTPKHLITATGQRVTLRCSPRSGDLSVYWYQQSLDQGLQFLIQYYNGEERAKGNILERFSAQQFPDLHSELNLSSLELGDSALYFCASSAEGGGQPQHFGDGTRLSIL.

The V and J genes are TRBV30 and TRBJ2-5; the match to TRBD2 covers 7 bases. Matching the DNA end better, TRBJ2-7 makes the J call doubtful. The length of the CDR3 is 12 residues. CDR1 GTSNPN and CDR2 SVGIG come from the germline V gene (reference sequence). CDR3 DNA sequence: TGTGCCTTCTCCGCGGGGGTGGGCGAGCAGTACTTC. Translated: CAFSAGVGEQYF.

V and J are TRBV5-1 and TRBJ2-7; the D gene could be TRBD1 or TRBD2 (6 bases each). The CDR3 contains 17 residues. Germline loops: CDR1 SGHRS, CDR2 YFSETQ. V dropped 0 bases and J dropped 3 bases, with 19 bases sitting between them. Here the CDR3 reads CASSLEGGRSRFYEQYF. The CDR3 bases are TGCGCCAGCAGCTTGGAGGGGGGCCGTAGTCGATTCTACGAGCAGTACTTC.

This chain connects TRBV5-1 to TRBJ2-5; 8 nucleotides line up with TRBD1. V trimming: 3 bases; J trimming: 2 bases; junction bases outside the gene matches: 3. Looked up from germline, CDR1 is SGHRS and CDR2 is YFSETQ. The CDR3 runs to 14 residues. The CDR3 DNA reads TGCGCCAGCAGCTGGACAGGGCTACAAGAGACCCAGTACTTC. Amino acid sequence: CASSWTGLQETQYF.

Comment on this clone: Within the sample, other DNA sequences also encode this same CDR3. The chain is built from TRBV9 and TRBJ2-3; D tentatively fits TRBD1 or TRBD2 (6 bases each). The CDR3 totals 14 residues. V was pared by 0 bases and J by 6 bases, with 11 bases between. The V gene's germline CDR1 is SGDLS and CDR2 YYNGEE. CDR3 residues: CASSVGGGGDTQYF. The CDR3 coding sequence is TGTGCCAGCAGCGTAGGCGGAGGGGGGGATACGCAGTATTTT.

This rearrangement joins TRBV19 to TRBJ1-5; no reliable D call. Per germline, CDR1 LNHDA and CDR2 SQIVND (reference sequence). Trimming pared 7 bases from V and 3 bases from J, leaving 16 bases between. The CDR3 is 15 residues long. Here the CDR3 reads CASTSWEGYNQPQHF. For the CDR3, the DNA is TGTGCCAGTACTTCGTGGGAGGGATACAATCAGCCCCAGCATTTT.

The chain employs TRBV9 and TRBJ1-1; the D is unclear. The CDR3 has 11 amino acids. V lost 4 bases, J lost 7 bases, and 8 bases lay in between. Germline loops: CDR1 SGDLS, CDR2 YYNGEE. CDR3: CASSSASEAFF. CDR3 sequence (DNA): TGTGCCAGCAGCTCCGCCAGTGAAGCTTTCTTT.

Here the CDR3 DNA reads TGTGCCACGACCCGGACTCTGAGTGGAGACATTCAGTACTTC. Its translation is CATTRTLSGDIQYF. The chain recombines TRBV6-1 with TRBJ2-4; D might be TRBD2 (5 bases). V lost 10 bases and J lost 8, with 21 bases in between. The CDR3 consists of 14 residues. Germline CDR1 MNHNS, CDR2 SASEGT.

V gene TRBV29-1 combines with J gene TRBJ1-1, with D unclear. The CDR3 is 13 amino acids. Germline CDR1 SQVTM, CDR2 ANQGSEA. The ends were cut back, 6 bases at V and 1 base at J, with 12 bases in the middle. In DNA form, the CDR3 reads TGCAGCGTGACTATTGGACGGAACACTGAAGCTTTCTTT. Translated: CSVTIGRNTEAFF. The entire variable domain, with the rest obtained from reference TRBV29-1 and TRBJ1-1, is as follows: SAVISQKPSRDICQRGTSLTIQCQVDSQVTMMFWYRQQPGQSLTLIATANQGSEATYESGFVIDKFPISRPNLTFSTLTVSNMSPEDSSIYLCSVTIGRNTEAFFGQGTRLTVV.